This T cell receptor (beta chain) was obtained from a study of shared clonotypes between healthy human individuals. Study summary: Each donor had three CD4 naive, three CD4 memory, two CD8 naive and one CD8 memory plate.

Study-wide results and limits: Estimated richness values were generally larger in naive subsets than in memory subsets. An anticipated effect of sequencing depth on clonotype sharing among donors was recognized.

As concerns this clone: Its antigen is unknown.

There are 15 residues in the CDR3. The V segment lost 2 bases and the J segment 7 bases; nucleotides outside the gene matches: 7. Per the germline V gene, CDR1 is MNHNS and CDR2 is SASEGT. Sequenced by immunoSEQ multiplex PCR; TCRdb stores in-frame clones only, minus some. The table lists about 2 million clones, 85% to 95% of them singletons, with about 0.13% in the top ten. Splitting of CD4+ cells produced CD45RA+ naive and CD45RA-negative memory subsets. The source material was naive CD4+ T cells sorted from blood. As to subset: CD45RA+ positively selected. The TCR originated in a man in his late teens or twenties in good health. The chain uses TRBV6-1 and TRBJ2-7, with 11 bases lining up with TRBD2. CDR3 sequence reads: CASSEWSSGRREQYF. Written as DNA, the CDR3 is TGTGCCAGCAGTGAATGGTCTAGCGGGAGGAGGGAGCAGTACTTC.